The 6 T cell receptor beta chains below all came from one sample that was sequenced in a study (dated by TCRdb to 2014 to 2015). Library preparation used 5' RACE. Sequencing was performed on an Illumina MiSeq. TCRdb trimmed the raw reads at Q25, called clones with MiXCR and kept productive beta chains. Under each unique CDR3 protein, matching rows form one entry showing the most common genes and DNA. Counted in this sample were about 61,000 distinct CDR3 sequences; just under 30% of them appeared once. The ten largest clones take up around 2.5% of the sample. The sequencing sample was made of tumor-infiltrating naive CD4+ T cells sorted from the breast tumor. The meaning of the sample's cell subset or site label: naive CD4+ T cells, CD4+CD45RA+CD25-. All receptors derive from a female donor with breast cancer.

This clonotype was counted ten times or more. The chain is built from TRBV7-9 and TRBJ2-5; 7 positions agree with TRBD2. Trimming removed 7 bases from V and 5 bases from J; junction bases left unmatched: 19. This CDR3 region has 17 residues. Germline CDR1 SEHNR, CDR2 FQNEAQ (reference sequence). CDR3 loop: CASTQGASGAAGETQYF. In nucleotides, the CDR3 is TGTGCCAGCACCCAAGGGGCGAGCGGGGCTGCGGGGGAGACCCAGTACTTC.

The rearrangement joins TRBV6-1 to TRBJ1-1; 9 bases line up with TRBD1. The J segment lost 7 bases and the V segment lost 3 bases, leaving 9 bases of the junction unmatched. The CDR3 consists of 15 residues. Germline CDR1 reads MNHNS; CDR2 reads SASEGT. CDR3 DNA sequence: TGTGCCAGCAGTGACACCGGGACAGGGTTGGGTGAAGCTTTCTTT. Its protein product is CASSDTGTGLGEAFF.

The chain couples TRBV4-1 to TRBJ1-1, with TRBD1 identical over 7 bases. J gave up 7 bases and V 5 bases, and 10 bases lay outside the gene matches. Germline V lookup: CDR1 MGHRA, CDR2 YSYEKL. The CDR3 spans 14 residues. DNA for the CDR3: TGCGCCAGCAGCACCCAGGGGGGGGCGAGTGAAGCTTTCTTT. It translates to CASSTQGGASEAFF.

CDR3 nucleotides: TGTGCCAGCAGCTCGCCGGGACAGGGGGAAAGTGAGCAGTTCTTC. It specifies CASSSPGQGESEQFF. The chain has TRBV7-9 and TRBJ2-1; 11 nucleotides match TRBD1. The J segment lost 9 bases and the V segment lost 4 bases, leaving 8 bases of the junction unmatched. The length of the CDR3 is 15 residues. The germline V gene encodes CDR1 SEHNR and CDR2 FQNEAQ (reference sequence). Full variable domain (remainder filled in from reference TRBV7-9 and TRBJ2-1): DTGVSQNPRHKITKRGQNVTFRCDPISEHNRLYWYRQTLGQGPEFLTYFQNEAQLEKSRLLSDRFSAERPKGSFSTLEIQRTEQGDSAMYLCASSSPGQGESEQFFGPGTRLTVL.

This clonotype showed up just a few times. This chain connects TRBV4-3 to TRBJ1-5; no firm D call. V lost 0 bases, J lost 5 bases, and 5 bases lay in between. Germline CDR1 is LGHNA and CDR2 is YSLEER. CDR3 length: 13 amino acids. The CDR3 loop reads CASSQEVYQPQHF. Written as DNA, the CDR3 is TGCGCCAGCAGCCAAGAAGTTTATCAGCCCCAGCATTTT.

The chain carries TRBV28 and TRBJ2-1; possibly TRBD2 for D (6 bases). In germline, CDR1 is MDHEN, CDR2 SYDVKM. The CDR3 sequence is 13 residues long. The V end lost 6 bases, the J end lost 10 bases, and 16 bases lay between the germline ends. The CDR3 spells CASRRGREREQFF. The CDR3 DNA follows: TGTGCCAGCAGAAGGGGACGGGAGAGGGAGCAGTTCTTC.